Following are 19 T cell receptor beta chains from one sample sequenced in a study of early T cells in non-severe SARS-CoV-2 infection. TCRdb re-analysed the 5' RACE reads in MiXCR, keeping a single row per CDR3 protein. The sample includes tens of thousands of distinct CDR3 sequences, around 5.2% of them seen just once. Sequences were obtained from whole blood. These receptors were collected from an adult who was a healthcare worker with PCR-confirmed SARS-CoV-2 infection or an uninfected control (not recorded which).

This clonotype was seen many times. The chain combines TRBV28 with TRBJ1-2, with D tentatively TRBD1 (5 bases). The germline V and J ends were trimmed by 8 bases and 5 bases, with 21 bases remaining between them. CDR1 is MDHEN and CDR2 is SYDVKM in the germline V gene. The CDR3 contains 15 residues. Here the CDR3 reads CASLLGTGLGYGYTF. The DNA for the CDR3 is TGTGCCAGCCTACTCGGGACGGGGCTGGGGTATGGCTACACCTTC.

This clonotype was detected ten times or more. The J gene is TRBJ2-5, the V gene TRBV5-1; D is ambiguous. The CDR3 has 13 residues. Per germline, CDR1 SGHRS and CDR2 YFSETQ. V lost 2 bases and J lost 3, with 8 bases in between. The CDR3 DNA sequence: TGCGCCAGCAGCTTCCGTGGAGAAGAGACCCAGTACTTC. Encoded protein: CASSFRGEETQYF. Filled out from reference TRBV5-1 and TRBJ2-5, the complete variable domain reads KAGVTQTPRYLIKTRGQQVTLSCSPISGHRSVSWYQQTPGQGLQFLFEYFSETQRNKGNFPGRFSGRQFSNSRSEMNVSTLELGDSALYLCASSFRGEETQYFGPGTRLLVL.

This clonotype was detected many times. The chain couples TRBV3-1 to TRBJ2-7, with 9 bases fitting TRBD1. The CDR3 is 15 residues long. Trimming took 4 bases from V and 2 from J; bases not matched to a gene: 6. Per germline, CDR1 LGHDT and CDR2 YNNKEL (reference sequence). The CDR3 nucleotides are TGTGCCAGCAGCCCCGGACAGGGGACGGCCTACGAGCAGTACTTC. Its protein product is CASSPGQGTAYEQYF.

This clonotype was seen ten or more times. The chain joins TRBV11-3 to TRBJ1-1, with 12 bases aligning to TRBD1. The CDR3 has 15 amino acids. Germline V gives CDR1 SGHNT, CDR2 YENEEA. The trim removed 5 bases at V and 6 bases at J, leaving 7 bases unmatched. The DNA for the CDR3 is TGTGCCAGCAGCGCCCCGGGACAGGGGGCTGCTGAAGCTTTCTTT. This gives the protein CASSAPGQGAAEAFF.

This clonotype occurred many times. The chain couples TRBV7-9 to TRBJ2-1, with 10 bases identical to TRBD2. Germline V gene data show CDR1 as SEHNR and CDR2 as FQNEAQ (reference sequence). The CDR3 runs to 15 residues. The junction had 9 bases not matched to a gene; V was cut back by 5 bases and J by 8 bases. This CDR3 reads CASSPQRGGLDEQFF. DNA for the CDR3: TGTGCCAGCAGCCCTCAGCGGGGGGGCCTCGATGAGCAGTTCTTC.

This clonotype occurred many times. The chain recombines TRBV20-1 with TRBJ2-5; no clear D. Trimming took 6 bases from V and 1 from J, leaving 15 bases between them. The CDR3 runs 14 residues. Germline V CDR1 and CDR2: DFQATT, SNEGSKA (reference sequence). CDR3 region: CSAAPSSFQETQYF. The CDR3 DNA is TGCAGTGCGGCTCCTTCTAGTTTCCAAGAGACCCAGTACTTC.

This clonotype was seen a handful of times. The chain links TRBV5-4 to TRBJ2-3; D ambiguous. CDR1 is SGHNT and CDR2 is YYREEE in the germline V gene (reference sequence). The CDR3 runs 11 residues. The V end was cut by 3 bases, the J end by 7 bases, with 6 bases between. This chain's CDR3 is CASSSPNTQYF. CDR3 coding DNA: TGTGCCAGCAGCTCTCCAAATACGCAGTATTTT.

This clonotype has a count of ten or more. The chain links TRBV28 to TRBJ2-5, with 15 bases lining up with TRBD2. In germline, CDR1 is MDHEN, CDR2 SYDVKM. Trimming at V came to 7 bases and at J to 4 bases, leaving 7 bases not matched to a gene. The CDR3 is 16 amino acids. The CDR3 loop reads CASTPGLAGGLETQYF. DNA of the CDR3: TGTGCCAGCACTCCTGGACTAGCGGGGGGGCTAGAGACCCAGTACTTC. Full variable domain (rest looked up from reference TRBV28 and TRBJ2-5): DVKVTQSSRYLVKRTGEKVFLECVQDMDHENMFWYRQDPGLGLRLIYFSYDVKMKEKGDIPEGYSVSREKKERFSLILESASTNQTSMYLCASTPGLAGGLETQYFGPGTRLLVL.

This clonotype has only a few counts. The rearrangement joins TRBV2 to TRBJ1-2; 7 bases agree with TRBD1. Per the germline V gene, CDR1 is SNHLY and CDR2 is FYNNEI. The ends lost 2 bases at V and 8 bases at J; junction bases unmatched: 8. This CDR3 spans 14 amino acids. CDR3 residues: CASSESGTAGGYTF. The CDR3 region has the DNA TGTGCCAGCAGTGAAAGTGGGACAGCTGGCGGCTACACCTTC.

The sample holds many counts of this clonotype. The V call is TRBV11-2, the J call TRBJ2-7, with 13 bases aligning to TRBD2. This CDR3 comprises 15 residues. The V segment lost 5 bases and the J segment 5 bases; nucleotides outside the gene matches: 6. CDR1 is SGHAT, CDR2 FQNNGV, per germline. The CDR3 nucleotides are TGTGCCAGCAGCGGAAGGACTAGCGGGAGAGACGAGCAGTACTTC. Translation: CASSGRTSGRDEQYF.

The CDR3 DNA is TGTGCCAGCAGCGTAGCCCCTGGGATTGAGGGCTACACCTTC. This codes for CASSVAPGIEGYTF. The chain employs TRBV9 and TRBJ1-2, with unresolved D. The CDR3 runs to 14 residues. V dropped 0 bases and J dropped 8 bases, with 14 bases sitting between them. CDR1 SGDLS and CDR2 YYNGEE come from the germline V gene.

This clonotype is medium-sized. The chain carries TRBV20-1 and TRBJ2-2; D is unclear. This CDR3 has 13 amino acids. The V and J ends lost 0 bases and 0 bases respectively, with 2 bases between them. Germline CDR1 reads DFQATT; CDR2 reads SNEGSKA (reference sequence). The DNA for the CDR3 is TGCAGTGCTAGAGAGTCGAACACCGGGGAGCTGTTTTTT. Protein: CSARESNTGELFF.

The chain has TRBV18 and TRBJ2-7, with 8 bases matching TRBD1. The ends lost 6 bases at V and 0 bases at J; junction bases unmatched: 7. Germline lookup yields CDR1 KGHSH and CDR2 LQKENI. There are 15 residues in the CDR3. DNA of the CDR3: TGTGCCAGCTCCTCGGACAGGGAGAACTCCTACGAGCAGTACTTC. Translation gives CASSSDRENSYEQYF.

This clonotype was recorded a few times. The V gene is TRBV19, the J gene TRBJ1-5, with 9 bases fitting TRBD1. The CDR3 consists of 16 residues. Germline V gene data show CDR1 as LNHDA and CDR2 as SQIVND (reference sequence). The trim removed 7 bases at V and 7 bases at J, leaving 14 bases unmatched. The DNA of the CDR3 is TGTGCCAGTAAGGAGAGAACAGGGGGCGCGGAACAGCCCCAGCATTTT. Translation: CASKERTGGAEQPQHF.

In this sample, this clonotype turned up many times. The chain recombines TRBV9 with TRBJ2-5; 7 nucleotides match TRBD2. V trimming: 1 base; J trimming: 2 bases; junction bases outside the gene matches: 11. The CDR3 runs to 17 residues. From germline, CDR1 is SGDLS and CDR2 YYNGEE. The CDR3 DNA sequence: TGTGCCAGCAGCGTAAGGGGAGGGAGGGCCAATCAAGAGACCCAGTACTTC. It specifies CASSVRGGRANQETQYF.

This clonotype was recorded many times. This chain uses TRBV11-3 with TRBJ2-1, with TRBD2 as a possible D gene (6 bases). The V end lost 5 bases, the J end lost 6 bases, and 23 bases lay between the germline ends. CDR1 and CDR2 from the germline V gene are SGHNT and YENEEA. The CDR3 has 17 amino acids. CDR3 sequence: CASSQVALRLASNEQFF. The CDR3 nucleotides are TGTGCCAGCAGCCAGGTCGCCTTACGGCTAGCGAGCAATGAGCAGTTCTTC.

The chain uses TRBV5-6 and TRBJ1-2, with unresolved D. The CDR3 is 14 amino acids. V lost 2 bases to trimming and J lost 3 bases, with 11 bases between them. Germline V lookup: CDR1 SGHDT, CDR2 YYEEEE. This CDR3 is CASSFRRADYGYTF. The CDR3 nucleotides read TGTGCCAGCAGCTTCCGAAGGGCCGACTATGGCTACACCTTC.

This clonotype is medium-sized within its sample. This chain joins TRBV6-2 or TRBV6-3 and TRBJ1-2; D gene ambiguous. The CDR3 extends over 17 amino acids. Germline CDR1 is MNHEY and CDR2 is SVGEGT. The V end lost 0 bases, the J end lost 4 bases, and 18 bases lay between the germline ends. The CDR3 bases are TGTGCCAGCAGTTACTCGAGAAGTCCCCTAGAACTCTATGGCTACACCTTC. This codes for CASSYSRSPLELYGYTF.

This clonotype has a count of ten or more. The chain links TRBV5-1 to TRBJ2-5, with a possible D match to TRBD1 (5 bases). V lost 4 bases and J lost 5, with 15 bases in between. CDR1 is SGHRS, CDR2 YFSETQ, per germline. This CDR3 comprises 14 residues. The CDR3 DNA is TGCGCCAGCAGCCTGGACACGGGTCTCGAGACCCAGTACTTC. Translating it yields CASSLDTGLETQYF.